The next 22 T cell receptor beta chains were all read from a single sample in a study of shared clonotypes between healthy human individuals. Some clones are missing from TCRdb's copy, which holds only in-frame ones; the method was immunoSEQ multiplex PCR. The table has some 2.1 million clones, 85% to 95% seen once. Sequences were obtained from naive CD4+ T cells sorted from blood. Subset described: CD45RA+ positively selected. The receptors originated from a man younger than 30 in good health.

This sequence joins TRBV12-5 and TRBJ1-5; a weak D match, TRBD1 (6 bases). Deletions cut 1 base from V and 1 base from J, with 17 bases between. CDR1 and CDR2 from the germline V gene are LGHNT and FRNRAP. The CDR3 runs to 18 residues. As DNA, the CDR3 is TGTGCTAGTGGTTTGGACATCCTCAGGGGCGAGAGCAATCAGCCCCAGCATTTT. Its protein is CASGLDILRGESNQPQHF.

The rearrangement links TRBV7-2 to TRBJ2-7; TRBD2 agrees at 13 bases. Per the germline V gene, CDR1 is SGHTA and CDR2 is FQGNSA. This CDR3 has 16 residues. Trimming took 4 bases from V and 3 from J; bases not matched to a gene: 6. The CDR3 loop is CASSYTGTSGIYEQYF. CDR3 DNA sequence: TGTGCCAGCAGCTACACCGGGACTAGCGGGATCTACGAGCAGTACTTC.

The chain employs TRBV18 and TRBJ1-2; 8 bases align to TRBD1. The germline V gene encodes CDR1 KGHSH and CDR2 LQKENI. Trimming took 0 bases from V and 6 from J; bases not matched to a gene: 3. CDR3 size: 14 residues. CDR3 loop: CASSPPGQVDGYTF. The CDR3, as DNA: TGTGCCAGCTCACCACCGGGACAGGTTGATGGCTACACCTTC.

The chain employs TRBV28 and TRBJ1-1; weak D call: TRBD1 (5 bases). This CDR3 spans 16 amino acids. Germline V CDR1 and CDR2: MDHEN, SYDVKM. V lost 4 bases, J lost 1 base, and 16 bases lay in between. Here the CDR3 DNA reads TGTGCCAGCAGTTCCCCAGCGGCCGGGGGGAACACTGAAGCTTTCTTT. Residues: CASSSPAAGGNTEAFF.

This chain uses TRBV5-1 with TRBJ1-1, with no clear D. The ends were cut back, 7 bases at V and 1 base at J, with 17 bases in the middle. The CDR3 length is 15 residues. CDR1 and CDR2 from the germline V gene are SGHRS and YFSETQ. The chain's CDR3 is CASSPEVPRNTEAFF. CDR3 nucleotide sequence: TGCGCCAGCTCCCCAGAGGTCCCTAGGAACACTGAAGCTTTCTTT.

About this clone: One end of the junction varies from germline; a read error may be responsible. The V gene is TRBV7-7, the J gene TRBJ2-7, with D possibly TRBD2 on 6 matching bases. The CDR3 loop spans 13 amino acids. Germline lookup yields CDR1 SSHAT and CDR2 FNYEAQ (reference sequence). The CDR3 spells CASSLVEGGEQYF. The CDR3 DNA reads as TGTGCTAGCAGCTTAGTGGAGGGCGGCGAGCAGTACTTC.

V and J are TRBV18 and TRBJ1-3; no clear D. CDR1 KGHSH and CDR2 LQKENI come from the germline V gene. The CDR3 consists of 15 residues. V lost 6 bases and J lost 0, with 12 bases in between. CDR3 sequence: CASSTATSSGNTIYF. The CDR3 DNA reads TGTGCCAGCTCCACGGCAACGAGCTCTGGAAACACCATATATTTT. Drawing the rest from reference TRBV18 and TRBJ1-3, the complete variable domain is NAGVMQNPRHLVRRRGQEARLRCSPMKGHSHVYWYRQLPEEGLKFMVYLQKENIIDESGMPKERFSAEFPKEGPSILRIQQVVRGDSAAYFCASSTATSSGNTIYFGEGSWLTVV.

The chain links TRBV11-2 to TRBJ2-7; 9 positions match TRBD1. The CDR3 totals 15 residues. CDR1 SGHAT and CDR2 FQNNGV come from the germline V gene. V gave up 5 bases and J gave up 4 bases; unmatched junction bases: 9. CDR3 region: CASSPWDRVGYEQYF. In DNA, the CDR3 is TGTGCCAGCAGCCCATGGGACAGGGTGGGGTACGAGCAGTACTTC.

J is TRBJ1-3 and V is TRBV6-5; D unresolved. Deletions cut 4 bases from V and 4 bases from J, with 8 bases between. The germline gives CDR1 MNHEY, CDR2 SVGAGI. The CDR3 is made up of 13 amino acids. The CDR3 loop is CASSSDTGNTIYF. The CDR3 DNA follows: TGTGCCAGCAGTTCCGACACAGGAAACACCATATATTTT.

This chain connects TRBV5-1 to TRBJ2-5; maybe TRBD1 (5 bases). The CDR3 is 17 amino acids. Looked up from germline, CDR1 is SGHRS and CDR2 is YFSETQ. The V end lost 4 bases, the J end lost 5 bases, and 24 bases lay between the germline ends. DNA for the CDR3: TGCGCCAGCAGCGTGGGTCAAGGGGTCAATATGGGGGAGACCCAGTACTTC. As protein: CASSVGQGVNMGETQYF. Full variable domain (rest looked up from reference TRBV5-1 and TRBJ2-5): KAGVTQTPRYLIKTRGQQVTLSCSPISGHRSVSWYQQTPGQGLQFLFEYFSETQRNKGNFPGRFSGRQFSNSRSEMNVSTLELGDSALYLCASSVGQGVNMGETQYFGPGTRLLVL.

The chain employs TRBV6-1 and TRBJ1-6; D not resolved. Germline V gene sequence: CDR1 MNHNS, CDR2 SASEGT. Between the trimmed V and J ends, which lost 2 bases and 12 bases, there was a span of 8 bases. There are 12 residues in the CDR3. CDR3 in DNA: TGTGCCAGCAGTGAACGTATTGTACCCCTCCACTTT. The encoded protein is CASSERIVPLHF.

The V gene is TRBV7-2, the J gene TRBJ2-4; 9 bases match TRBD1. The CDR3 is made up of 16 amino acids. The germline V gene encodes CDR1 SGHTA and CDR2 FQGNSA. After removal of 4 bases from V and 8 bases from J, the junction contained 12 bases not matched to a gene. The CDR3: CASSSRPGQGRDIQYF. DNA for the CDR3: TGTGCCAGCAGCTCTCGCCCGGGACAGGGTCGGGACATTCAGTACTTC.

This clone showed up just once. The same CDR3 is also encoded by other DNA sequences in this sample. This sequence joins TRBV4-1 and TRBJ1-3, with 7 bases lining up with TRBD1. J was trimmed by 0 bases and V by 3 bases; bases with no gene match: 5. The CDR3 loop spans 16 amino acids. From germline, CDR1 is MGHRA and CDR2 YSYEKL. CDR3 protein: CASSHPGQSSGNTIYF. Here the CDR3 DNA reads TGCGCCAGCAGCCATCCGGGACAGAGCTCTGGAAACACCATATATTTT.

This chain joins TRBV2 and TRBJ2-1; tentatively, D is TRBD1 or TRBD2 (5 bases each). The CDR3 has 13 amino acids. Germline lookup yields CDR1 SNHLY and CDR2 FYNNEI. V lost 7 bases and J 8 bases, leaving 15 bases between the germline ends. CDR3 DNA sequence: TGTGCCAGCATCAGGGAGTTGCTGGATGAGCAGTTCTTC. It is translated as CASIRELLDEQFF.

This chain uses TRBV25-1 with TRBJ2-1; 9 nucleotides match TRBD1. This CDR3 has 15 amino acids. V lost 1 base and J lost 7; bases outside the gene matches: 5. Germline V gene sequence: CDR1 MGHDK, CDR2 SYGVNS. The CDR3 nucleotides read TGTGCCAGCAGTGAATGGACAGGGGTGAGGAATGAGCAGTTCTTC. It is translated as CASSEWTGVRNEQFF.

The V call is TRBV19, the J call TRBJ1-5; D uncertain. V lost 7 bases, J lost 7 bases, and 11 bases lay in between. This CDR3 is built from 12 residues. CDR1 and CDR2 from the germline V gene are LNHDA and SQIVND (reference sequence). The CDR3 protein is CASTRDFQPQHF. The CDR3 region has the DNA TGTGCCAGTACAAGAGATTTCCAGCCCCAGCATTTT.

V and J are TRBV15 and TRBJ1-3; D gene ambiguous. V was clipped by 1 base and J by 0 bases, with 7 bases between them. Germline V gene lookup returns CDR1 LNHNV and CDR2 YYDKDF (reference sequence). This CDR3 spans 15 amino acids. The CDR3 spells CATSRGTDSGNTIYF. The CDR3, as DNA: TGTGCCACCAGCAGAGGGACTGACTCTGGAAACACCATATATTTT.

This clone was seen a single time. The chain joins TRBV4-1 to TRBJ2-3, with TRBD2 identical over 11 bases. The CDR3 covers 20 residues. The trim removed 0 bases at V and 1 base at J, leaving 12 bases unmatched. Germline CDR1 MGHRA, CDR2 YSYEKL. The CDR3 here is CASSQERTTSGTGGTDTQYF. Written as DNA, the CDR3 is TGCGCCAGCAGCCAAGAACGTACGACTAGCGGGACCGGTGGCACAGATACGCAGTATTTT.

The rearrangement joins TRBV10-3 to TRBJ1-2, with D unclear. V lost 6 bases and J 4 bases, leaving 15 bases between the germline ends. The V gene's germline CDR1 is ENHRY and CDR2 SYGVKD. The CDR3 totals 14 residues. The chain's CDR3 is CAISDGRSPYGYTF. CDR3 in DNA: TGTGCCATCAGCGACGGTCGATCACCCTATGGCTACACCTTC.

V gene TRBV11-3 combines with J gene TRBJ1-2, with D perhaps TRBD1 (6 bases). The germline CDR1 and CDR2 sequences are SGHNT and YENEEA. Trimming shortened V by 1 base and J by 8 bases, and 26 bases separated the two germline ends. The CDR3 extends over 18 amino acids. CDR3 residues: CASSLARPRGAGEEGYTF. The CDR3 region has the DNA TGTGCCAGCAGCTTAGCTCGTCCGCGAGGGGCAGGGGAGGAAGGCTACACCTTC.

Notes on this clone: This CDR3 is also generated by other DNA sequences in the sample. V gene TRBV9 combines with J gene TRBJ2-1, with 7 positions matching TRBD1. CDR3 size: 14 residues. V was pared by 0 bases and J by 4 bases, with 1 base of the junction left unmatched. Germline-derived CDR1 and CDR2 are SGDLS and YYNGEE. The CDR3 DNA sequence: TGTGCCAGCAGCGTAGGGGACAGTTACAATGAGCAGTTCTTC. Amino acid sequence: CASSVGDSYNEQFF.

The rearrangement uses TRBV2 and TRBJ2-4; D is unclear. Trimming removed 3 bases from V and 5 bases from J, with 8 bases in between. The CDR3 has 13 amino acids. Germline CDR1 reads SNHLY; CDR2 reads FYNNEI. CDR3 region: CASSDGVENIQYF. CDR3 nucleotides: TGTGCCAGCAGTGATGGAGTCGAAAACATTCAGTACTTC.